The 16 T cell receptor beta chains below all came from one sample that was sequenced in a study of T cell changes during pregnancy in multiple sclerosis. This table comes from immunoSEQ multiplex PCR, and its TCRdb copy is limited to in-frame clones, with some not included. The sample consists of about 100,000 clones, about 94% of them appearing once. Here the sequenced sample was peripheral blood, taken before pregnancy. Source of these receptors: a female donor with multiple sclerosis, enrolled in a pregnancy study.

The J gene is TRBJ2-1, the V gene TRBV7-3, with D possibly matching TRBD2 (6 bases). The CDR3 is 14 amino acids. Germline CDR1 and CDR2: SGHTA and FQGTGA. V was trimmed by 3 bases and J by 8 bases, leaving 14 bases between them. CDR3 coding DNA: TGTGCCAGCAGCTTGGGACTGCCGGGCGATGAGCAGTTCTTC. It specifies CASSLGLPGDEQFF.

The V gene is TRBV5-1, the J gene TRBJ1-3; D is uncertain. Germline CDR1 SGHRS, CDR2 YFSETQ. V was trimmed by 7 bases and J by 0 bases, leaving 14 bases between them. The CDR3 loop spans 15 amino acids. The CDR3 spells CASRATVSSGNTIYF. The CDR3 nucleotides read TGCGCCAGCCGAGCGACGGTTTCCTCTGGAAACACCATATATTTT. The full variable domain, its missing parts supplied by reference TRBV5-1 and TRBJ1-3, is KAGVTQTPRYLIKTRGQQVTLSCSPISGHRSVSWYQQTPGQGLQFLFEYFSETQRNKGNFPGRFSGRQFSNSRSEMNVSTLELGDSALYLCASRATVSSGNTIYFGEGSWLTVV.

CDR3 region: CASSLLGGPLEQFF. CDR3 bases: TGTGCCAGCAGTTTATTGGGAGGGCCGCTTGAGCAGTTCTTC. The V gene is TRBV27, the J gene TRBJ2-1, with 7 bases matching TRBD2. The junction had 6 bases not matched to a gene; V was cut back by 1 base and J by 9 bases. The CDR3 extends over 14 amino acids. Germline V gives CDR1 MNHEY, CDR2 SMNVEV (reference sequence).

V usage is TRBV9 and J usage is TRBJ2-7; D is possibly TRBD2 (6 bases). V was pared by 4 bases and J by 3 bases, with 11 bases between. CDR3 length: 13 amino acids. Germline values: CDR1 SGDLS, CDR2 YYNGEE. The CDR3 loop is CASSHPTSYEQYF. DNA for the CDR3: TGTGCCAGCAGCCACCCGACTAGCTACGAGCAGTACTTC.

This rearrangement joins TRBV7-3 to TRBJ2-7; 10 bases match TRBD2. The ends lost 4 bases at V and 6 bases at J; junction bases unmatched: 6. This CDR3 comprises 14 residues. Germline CDR1 is SGHTA and CDR2 is FQGTGA. CDR3 sequence reads: CASSSQAGGGEQYF. Here the CDR3 DNA reads TGTGCCAGCAGCTCCCAAGCGGGAGGGGGCGAGCAGTACTTC.

The J gene is TRBJ2-4, the V gene TRBV5-8; 8 positions agree with TRBD2. V shed 4 bases and J 0 bases; nucleotides not matched to a gene: 9. CDR1 SGHTS and CDR2 YDEGEE come from the germline V gene. This CDR3 has 17 residues. This chain's CDR3 is CASSPREGILAKNIQYF. The CDR3 nucleotides read TGTGCCAGCAGCCCCCGGGAGGGGATCCTAGCCAAAAACATTCAGTACTTC.

The chain recombines TRBV10-3 with TRBJ2-7; D is uncertain. V was trimmed by 10 bases and J by 2 bases, leaving 12 bases between them. This CDR3 has 12 residues. CDR1 and CDR2 from the germline V gene are ENHRY and SYGVKD. As DNA, the CDR3 is TGTGCCACCTCCCAGGATACCTACGAGCAGTACTTC. This translates into CATSQDTYEQYF.

The rearrangement uses TRBV2 and TRBJ1-3; D is possibly TRBD1 (6 bases). V lost 8 bases and J 0 bases, leaving 14 bases between the germline ends. The CDR3 length is 15 residues. Germline CDR1 SNHLY, CDR2 FYNNEI. DNA for the CDR3: TGTGCCAGCCGAACAGGGTCAAACTCTGGAAACACCATATATTTT. Amino acid sequence: CASRTGSNSGNTIYF.

The chain links TRBV19 to TRBJ2-7, with a tentative D call TRBD2 (5 bases). The CDR3 loop spans 11 amino acids. Germline CDR1 reads LNHDA; CDR2 reads SQIVND (reference sequence). The V and J ends lost 4 bases and 5 bases respectively, with 6 bases between them. CDR3 bases: TGTGCCAGTAGTAACGGGAACGAGCAGTACTTC. Amino acids: CASSNGNEQYF.

V and J are TRBV15 and TRBJ2-7; TRBD2 aligns across 8 bases. Trimming removed 4 bases from V and 2 bases from J; junction bases left unmatched: 13. Per germline, CDR1 LNHNV and CDR2 YYDKDF (reference sequence). This CDR3 region has 17 residues. The DNA for the CDR3 is TGTGCCACCAGCACGGATTGGGGCGGGAGGCAACCCTACGAGCAGTACTTC. Protein sequence: CATSTDWGGRQPYEQYF.

The chain joins TRBV5-1 to TRBJ1-1, with 8 nucleotides matching TRBD1. The CDR3 has 14 residues. Trimming cost V 4 bases and J 7 bases; bases outside gene matches: 9. Per the germline V gene, CDR1 is SGHRS and CDR2 is YFSETQ. In DNA form, the CDR3 reads TGCGCCAGCAGCCCGGACAGGGTTCGAGGTGAAGCTTTCTTT. It is translated as CASSPDRVRGEAFF. Filled out from reference TRBV5-1 and TRBJ1-1, the complete variable domain reads KAGVTQTPRYLIKTRGQQVTLSCSPISGHRSVSWYQQTPGQGLQFLFEYFSETQRNKGNFPGRFSGRQFSNSRSEMNVSTLELGDSALYLCASSPDRVRGEAFFGQGTRLTVV.

The gene calls are TRBV6-1 and TRBJ2-7; weak D call: TRBD2 (5 bases). Germline V gene lookup returns CDR1 MNHNS and CDR2 SASEGT. The V end lost 1 base, the J end lost 6 bases, and 19 bases lay between the germline ends. This CDR3 has 16 amino acids. The CDR3 DNA reads as TGTGCCAGCAGTGAAGGCCCTACTAGGGTCACCGGCGAGCAGTACTTC. This encodes CASSEGPTRVTGEQYF.

This clone was recorded a few times. The chain has TRBV4-1 and TRBJ2-1; 8 bases fit TRBD2. The V segment lost 5 bases and the J segment 13 bases; nucleotides outside the gene matches: 4. The CDR3 has 11 amino acids. Germline assignment: CDR1 MGHRA and CDR2 YSYEKL. This CDR3 reads CASSASGFQFF. As DNA, the CDR3 is TGCGCCAGCAGCGCTAGCGGGTTCCAGTTCTTC.

This chain uses TRBV5-1 with TRBJ2-2; 7 bases match TRBD2. The germline V gene has CDR1 SGHRS and CDR2 YFSETQ. The CDR3 runs to 16 residues. Losses at the gene ends were 2 bases for V and 2 bases for J; bases not matched to a gene: 6. CDR3: CASSLVAGVNTGELFF. CDR3 nucleotide sequence: TGCGCCAGCAGCTTAGTGGCGGGAGTTAACACCGGGGAGCTGTTTTTT.

The chain recombines TRBV28 with TRBJ2-7; 9 bases are a match to TRBD1. From germline, CDR1 is MDHEN and CDR2 SYDVKM. V dropped 3 bases and J dropped 4; count of bases not matched to a gene: 7. This CDR3 has 15 amino acids. The CDR3 is CASSLGDRASYEQYF. The CDR3 nucleotides read TGTGCCAGCAGTTTGGGGGACAGGGCTTCATACGAGCAGTACTTC.

This chain uses TRBV28 with TRBJ2-2, with TRBD2 identical over 8 bases. CDR3 length: 16 residues. Trimming removed 9 bases from V and 2 bases from J; junction bases left unmatched: 11. Germline CDR1 and CDR2: MDHEN and SYDVKM. For the CDR3, the DNA is TGTGCCAGTCGGAGGAGGCGGGAGGAAAACACCGGGGAGCTGTTTTTT. Encoded protein: CASRRRREENTGELFF.